The 19 T cell receptor beta chains in this list originate from one sample, sequenced in a study of metastatic and nonmetastatic thyroid tumors. Thyroid surgery took place with no prior treatment in any patient. TCRdb re-called the PCR reads through MiXCR. This sample has tens of thousands of clones, with roughly 15% found just once. The sample taken for sequencing was blood. Every receptor here comes from a female donor with papillary thyroid cancer or a benign thyroid nodule (not recorded which). Some clones in this sample may be carry-over from other donors' samples.

Many counts were recorded for this clone. This chain uses TRBV11-3 with TRBJ2-7; TRBD1 matches at 8 bases. CDR1 SGHNT and CDR2 YENEEA come from the germline V gene. The CDR3 covers 15 residues. V lost 1 base and J lost 7; bases outside the gene matches: 9. The CDR3 DNA sequence: TGTGCCAGCAGCTTAGGAGGACAGGGATTTGAGGAGCAGTACTTC. This sequence encodes CASSLGGQGFEEQYF.

This clone was observed many times. V usage is TRBV9 and J usage is TRBJ2-3; 14 nucleotides line up with TRBD2. J gave up 5 bases and V 0 bases, and 2 bases lay outside the gene matches. There are 16 residues in the CDR3. The germline V gene encodes CDR1 SGDLS and CDR2 YYNGEE. The CDR3 sequence: CASSVVGTSGRDTQYF. DNA for the CDR3: TGTGCCAGCAGCGTAGTTGGGACTAGCGGGAGAGATACGCAGTATTTT. Drawing the rest from reference TRBV9 and TRBJ2-3, the complete variable domain is DSGVTQTPKHLITATGQRVTLRCSPRSGDLSVYWYQQSLDQGLQFLIQYYNGEERAKGNILERFSAQQFPDLHSELNLSSLELGDSALYFCASSVVGTSGRDTQYFGPGTRLTVL.

This clone was seen at least ten times. This could be a read error, since a much larger clone is one nucleotide away. V gene TRBV6-2 or TRBV6-3 combines with J gene TRBJ2-5; no clear D gene. CDR1 and CDR2 (germline): MNHEY, SVGEGT. The CDR3 length is 13 residues. Written as DNA, the CDR3 is TGTGCCAGCAGTTACAGTCAGCAAGAGACCCAGTGCTTC. Its protein is CASSYSQQETQCF.

This clone was seen many times. The chain combines TRBV5-1 with TRBJ2-3, with D possibly matching TRBD1 (6 bases). The V gene's germline CDR1 is SGHRS and CDR2 YFSETQ. The CDR3 runs to 15 residues. V was clipped by 1 base and J by 4 bases, with 13 bases between them. The CDR3 sequence: CASSLSTRGPDTQYF. The DNA for the CDR3 is TGCGCCAGCAGCTTGTCTACCAGGGGCCCAGATACGCAGTATTTT.

This clone was counted many times. V and J are TRBV6-2 or TRBV6-3 and TRBJ1-2, with D uncertain. The germline CDR1 and CDR2 sequences are MNHEY and SVGEGT. The CDR3 is 12 residues long. V shed 6 bases and J shed 4 bases, with 9 bases lying between them. CDR3 nucleotides: TGTGCCAGCAGGGACGTTCCCTATGGCTACACCTTC. This gives the protein CASRDVPYGYTF.

Ten or more counts support this clone. The chain has TRBV11-1 and TRBJ2-7; unclear D gene. This CDR3 contains 16 residues. Germline V CDR1 and CDR2: SGHAT, FQDESV (reference sequence). V lost 0 bases to trimming and J lost 0 bases, with 12 bases between them. DNA for the CDR3: TGTGCCAGCAGCTTAGCTGTAAGTACCGACTCCTACGAGCAGTACTTC. It is translated as CASSLAVSTDSYEQYF.

This clone was observed many times. The chain links TRBV11-3 to TRBJ2-3, with D possibly being TRBD2 (5 bases). CDR1 and CDR2 (germline): SGHNT, YENEEA. V was shortened by 1 base and J by 9 bases, with 17 bases between the two germline ends. The CDR3 is 15 residues long. The CDR3 coding sequence is TGTGCCAGCAGCTTAGGGCGTGGCAGCGGTGGAACGCAGTATTTT. Residues: CASSLGRGSGGTQYF.

For this clone: The limits of the CDR3 on the DNA are not certain, so only TCRdb's listed CDR3 is given. The chain recombines TRBV28 with TRBJ1-1. Ends included, the CDR3 has 14 residues. The germline V gene has CDR1 MDHEN and CDR2 SYDVKM. The CDR3 spells CASSTSGMNTEAFF.

Of note for this clone: A much larger clone sits a single nucleotide away, making a read error possible. This rearrangement joins TRBV3-1 to TRBJ2-5; 10 bases match TRBD1. CDR1 is LGHDT and CDR2 is YNNKEL in the germline V gene (reference sequence). The CDR3 loop spans 16 amino acids. Written as DNA, the CDR3 is TGTGCCAACAGCCAAGTGGGACAGGGGTCGGAAGAGACCCAGTACTTC. Its protein product is CANSQVGQGSEETQYF.

In the case of this clone: This could be a read error, since a much larger clone is one nucleotide away. The chain links TRBV7-9 to TRBJ1-1; 9 bases agree with TRBD1. Germline V gene sequence: CDR1 SEHNR, CDR2 FQNEAQ (reference sequence). This CDR3 is built from 14 residues. CDR3 DNA: TGTGCCAGCAGCTTGGACAGGGGAAACACTGAAGCTTTATTT. Translating it yields CASSLDRGNTEALF.

This clone has at least ten counts. J is TRBJ2-7 and V is TRBV20-1, with 8 nucleotides matching TRBD1. The CDR3 is made up of 15 amino acids. The germline V gene encodes CDR1 DFQATT and CDR2 SNEGSKA (reference sequence). The ends lost 5 bases at V and 3 bases at J; junction bases unmatched: 12. The CDR3 region has the DNA TGCAGTGCTCCAAATGCAGGGGGCATAAGCTACGAGCAGTACTTC. Protein product: CSAPNAGGISYEQYF.

This clone was counted many times. The chain is built from TRBV7-6 and TRBJ2-3; no definite D call. From germline, CDR1 is SGHVS and CDR2 FNYEAQ. The CDR3 contains 14 residues. Deletions cut 5 bases from V and 4 bases from J, with 13 bases between. This CDR3 reads CASSPLPNADTQYF. The CDR3 region has the DNA TGTGCCAGCAGCCCCCTCCCGAATGCAGATACGCAGTATTTT.

The V gene is TRBV7-2, the J gene TRBJ2-7; TRBD1 matches at 8 bases. The CDR3 has 14 residues. The V and J ends lost 5 bases and 0 bases, in that order; junction bases with no gene match: 3. Germline lookup yields CDR1 SGHTA and CDR2 FQGNSA. The CDR3 region has the DNA TGTGCCAGCAGCCGGGACAGGTCCTCCTACGAGCAGTACTTC. Translated, it gives CASSRDRSSYEQYF. Full variable domain (remainder filled in from reference TRBV7-2 and TRBJ2-7): GAGVSQSPSNKVTEKGKDVELRCDPISGHTALYWYRQSLGQGLEFLIYFQGNSAPDKSGLPSDRFSAERTGGSVSTLTIQRTQQEDSAVYLCASSRDRSSYEQYFGPGTRLTVT.

This clone was recorded many times. The rearrangement uses TRBV11-1 and TRBJ2-3; 14 bases line up with TRBD2. Germline values: CDR1 SGHAT, CDR2 FQDESV (reference sequence). The CDR3 is made up of 15 amino acids. V lost 5 bases, J lost 7 bases, and 5 bases stayed unmatched. This CDR3 reads CASSGGLAGGHTQYF. The CDR3 DNA reads as TGTGCCAGCAGCGGCGGACTAGCGGGAGGTCATACGCAGTATTTT. Using reference TRBV11-1 and TRBJ2-3 for the parts outside the CDR3, the full variable domain is EAEVAQSPRYKITEKSQAVAFWCDPISGHATLYWYRQILGQGPELLVQFQDESVVDDSQLPKDRFSAERLKGVDSTLKIQPAELGDSAMYLCASSGGLAGGHTQYFGPGTRLTVL.

This clone is classed as medium-sized. The chain employs TRBV6-1 and TRBJ2-7; 11 bases fit TRBD2. Germline CDR1 reads MNHNS; CDR2 reads SASEGT. V lost 6 bases to trimming and J lost 4 bases; unmatched junction nucleotides: 5. The CDR3 runs to 14 residues. The CDR3 loop reads CASRPGTSGYEQYF. CDR3 in DNA: TGTGCCAGCAGACCCGGGACTAGCGGTTACGAGCAGTACTTC.

This clone was picked up many times. The genes are TRBV2 and TRBJ2-2, with D uncertain. V lost 7 bases, J lost 3 bases, and 9 bases lay in between. Germline-derived CDR1 and CDR2 are SNHLY and FYNNEI. The CDR3 totals 13 residues. The CDR3 here is CASNKWDTGELFF. CDR3 coding DNA: TGTGCCAGCAATAAGTGGGACACCGGGGAGCTGTTTTTT. Combining the CDR3 with reference TRBV2 and TRBJ2-2 gives the whole variable domain EPEVTQTPSHQVTQMGQEVILRCVPISNHLYFYWYRQILGQKVEFLVSFYNNEISEKSEIFDDQFSVERPDGSNFTLKIRSTKLEDSAMYFCASNKWDTGELFFGEGSRLTVL.

This clone showed up just a few times. Compared with germline, one end of the junction differs, possibly owing to a read error. The chain couples TRBV6-1 to TRBJ2-1, with 7 bases lining up with TRBD2. CDR1 and CDR2 (germline): MNHNS, SASEGT. The CDR3 contains 14 residues. CDR3 sequence: CASRRGDSYNEHFF. DNA of the CDR3: TGTGCCAGCAGACGGGGGGACTCCTACAATGAGCATTTCTTC.

For this clone: One base away lies a much larger clone, so this may be a sequencing read error. The same CDR3 can be traced to other DNA sequences in this sample. CDR3 amino acids: CASSQDGDMVDEQFF. CDR3 sequence (DNA): TGTGCCAGCAGCCAAGATGGAGACATGGTCGATGAGCAATTCTTC. The chain employs TRBV3-1 and TRBJ2-1; D is uncertain. Germline-derived CDR1 and CDR2 are LGHDT and YNNKEL (reference sequence). CDR3 length: 15 amino acids.

The CDR3 protein is CASSANPADEQFF. In nucleotides, the CDR3 is TGTGCCAGCAGTGCTAATCCGGCGGATGAGCAGTTCTTC. The chain couples TRBV6-1 to TRBJ2-1; D call uncertain. V lost 4 bases and J lost 8, with 12 bases in between. Germline lookup yields CDR1 MNHNS and CDR2 SASEGT. This CDR3 region has 13 residues.